This record concerns one TCR beta chain sequence. This clonotype was recorded at least ten times. Its antigen is unknown. No base quality information exists; no much larger clone differs at one position. This sample is drawn from a study of T-cell reconstitution after alpha-beta-depleted transplantation in children (TCRdb year 2016). Regarding the complete study: Using TCR repertoire profiling, the study followed T-cell immune reconstitution in a quantitative way in children after TCRalphabeta/CD19-depleted allogeneic hematopoietic cell transplantation. What the work shows at the level of the full study, not this receptor alone: Over subsequent months, a decline in hyperexpanded clone frequencies was noted, and after one year, T-cell counts and TCRbeta diversity were mostly ascribed to newly produced T cells. The high TCRbeta diversity at day 60 in some patients was ascribed to recipient T cells and intrathymic progenitors that had survived conditioning. Apparently early alphabetaT-cell count recovery about two months after transplant reportedly relied on only several hundred rapidly expanded clones derived from non-depleted graft cells.

According to the germline V gene, CDR1 reads SGHTA and CDR2 reads FQGNSA. From its cysteine to its phenylalanine, the CDR3 spans 12 amino acids. Solely the CDR3 DNA is kept, with 36 bases framed from the first base. Trimming removed 5 bases from V and 4 bases from J, leaving 6 bases between the germline ends. The treatment or condition label of this sample denotes: allogeneic hematopoietic cell transplantation with graft depleted of TCRalphabeta T cells and CD19 B cells. The children who served as transplant recipients had been given grafts of TCRalphabeta/CD19-depleted allogeneic hematopoietic cells. The library was made by PCR. The instrument was an Illumina HiSeq 2500. TCR library preparation used molecular barcoding, with unique molecular identifiers applied to normalize quantification of the TCRbeta repertoire. The public sequencing data were trimmed at Q25 with fastp and processed into clonotypes with MiXCR by TCRdb, which kept only in-frame beta chains. Duplicate CDR3 protein sequences are folded into a single record with the most common DNA and genes. For this sample there are tens of thousands of distinct CDR3 sequences; under 7% appear just once. Roughly 7% of the sample goes to the ten largest clones.

This specimen was PBMCs, mostly from graft donor cells, taken 180 days after TCRalphabeta/CD19-depleted stem cell transplant. The clonotype was recovered from a male patient between 5 and 17 years old who had a stem cell transplant for acute myeloid leukemia, so the T cells may come from the graft donor. Here the chain combines TRBV7-2 and TRBJ2-1; matching of 6 bases hints at TRBD2 as the D gene. The CDR3 is CASSGGYNEQFF. The nucleotides read TGTGCCAGCAGCGGGGGGTACAATGAGCAGTTCTTC.